These 7 T cell receptor beta chains originate from one sample sequenced in a study of TIL therapy for anti-PD-1-resistant metastatic lung cancer. The libraries were made with immunoSEQ v3. Some clones are missing from TCRdb's copy, which holds only in-frame ones; the method was immunoSEQ multiplex PCR. Of 30,000 to 45,000 clones in the sample, roughly 80% were seen once. Sample time point: pre-treatment sample, taken before nivolumab and TIL therapy. Specimen: blood, collected at baseline. The receptors stem from a person between 25 and 79 years old with non-small cell lung cancer.

The genes are TRBV19 and TRBJ2-3; D is unclear. CDR3 length equals 15 residues. CDR1 and CDR2 from the germline V gene are LNHDA and SQIVND (reference sequence). The V and J ends lost 4 bases and 4 bases respectively, with 15 bases between them. This chain's CDR3 is CASSRPPPGPDTQYF. The CDR3 DNA reads as TGTGCCAGTAGTAGACCCCCGCCGGGCCCAGATACGCAGTATTTT.

The V and J genes are TRBV7-2 and TRBJ2-3; D possibly corresponds to TRBD1 (6 bases). V was pared by 5 bases and J by 5 bases, with 14 bases between. CDR3 length equals 14 residues. Germline lookup yields CDR1 SGHTA and CDR2 FQGNSA. DNA for the CDR3: TGTGCCAGCAGCCCTCGGACAGATCTAGATACGCAGTATTTT. Its protein is CASSPRTDLDTQYF.

The rearrangement joins TRBV7-2 to TRBJ1-1; maybe TRBD1 (6 bases). In germline, CDR1 is SGHTA, CDR2 FQGNSA. CDR3 length: 14 residues. The ends were cut back, 7 bases at V and 1 base at J, with 13 bases in the middle. The CDR3 spells CASNAQGSNTEAFF. CDR3 DNA: TGTGCCAGCAACGCCCAGGGGTCGAACACTGAAGCTTTCTTT.

As DNA, the CDR3 is TGTGCCAGCAGTGAACCCATTCAGTACTTC. This sequence encodes CASSEPIQYF. This chain joins TRBV6-5 and TRBJ2-4; D unresolved. Trimming left V 5 bases short and J 9 bases short, with 5 bases between. CDR1 is MNHEY, CDR2 SVGAGI, per germline. The CDR3 totals 10 residues.

The gene calls are TRBV7-2 and TRBJ1-2; no firm D call. With 1 base removed from V and 4 bases from J, the gap between germline ends came to 19 bases. The germline gives CDR1 SGHTA, CDR2 FQGNSA. The CDR3 consists of 17 residues. Here the CDR3 reads CASSLESPFSTGYGYTF. In DNA, the CDR3 is TGTGCCAGCAGCTTAGAATCTCCCTTCTCAACGGGCTATGGCTACACCTTC.

This sequence joins TRBV28 and TRBJ1-3; D gene uncertain. The V end was cut by 8 bases, the J end by 2 bases, with 10 bases between. The CDR3 extends over 13 amino acids. The germline V gene has CDR1 MDHEN and CDR2 SYDVKM. The CDR3 loop reads CASHFGTGNTIYF. CDR3 nucleotide sequence: TGTGCCAGCCACTTCGGGACTGGAAACACCATATATTTT.

The sample holds one count of this clone. V gene TRBV28 combines with J gene TRBJ1-4, with a tentative D call TRBD1 (5 bases). Germline V lookup: CDR1 MDHEN, CDR2 SYDVKM. V lost 3 bases to trimming and J lost 7 bases, with 9 bases between them. There are 13 residues in the CDR3. CDR3 DNA sequence: TGTGCCAGCAGTTTGGCAGGGCCTGAAAAACTGTTTTTT. Translated, it gives CASSLAGPEKLFF.